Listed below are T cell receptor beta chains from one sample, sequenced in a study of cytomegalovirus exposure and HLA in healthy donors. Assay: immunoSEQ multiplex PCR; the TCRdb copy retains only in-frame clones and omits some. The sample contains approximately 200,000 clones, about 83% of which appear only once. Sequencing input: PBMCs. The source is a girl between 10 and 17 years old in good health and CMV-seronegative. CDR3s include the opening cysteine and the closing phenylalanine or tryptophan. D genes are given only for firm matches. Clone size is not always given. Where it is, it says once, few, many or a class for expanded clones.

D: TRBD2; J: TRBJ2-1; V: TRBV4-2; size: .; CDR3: CASRLGLAGIYNEQFF; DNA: TGTGCCAGCAGACTAGGACTAGCGGGGATCTACAATGAGCAGTTCTTC
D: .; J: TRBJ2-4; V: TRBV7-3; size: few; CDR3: CASSLILAITYIQYF; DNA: TGTGCCAGCAGCTTAATATTGGCCATAACATACATTCAGTACTTC
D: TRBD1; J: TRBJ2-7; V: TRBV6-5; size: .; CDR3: CASNFGTARDEQYF; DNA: TGTGCCAGCAATTTCGGGACAGCGCGCGACGAGCAGTACTTC
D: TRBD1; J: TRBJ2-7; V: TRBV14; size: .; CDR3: CASSDRVTYEQYF; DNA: TGTGCCAGCAGCGACAGGGTGACCTACGAGCAGTACTTC
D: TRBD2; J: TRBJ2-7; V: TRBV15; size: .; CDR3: CATSRDRTSGSGEQYF; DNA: TGTGCCACCAGCAGAGATAGGACTAGCGGGAGTGGCGAGCAGTACTTC
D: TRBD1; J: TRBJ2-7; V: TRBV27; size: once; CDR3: CASSPRTGGLSEQYF; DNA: TGTGCCAGCAGTCCCCGGACAGGGGGCCTGTCCGAGCAGTACTTC
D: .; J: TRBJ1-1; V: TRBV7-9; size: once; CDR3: CASSYRQEWNTEAFF; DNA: TGTGCCAGCAGCTACCGACAGGAATGGAACACTGAAGCTTTCTTT
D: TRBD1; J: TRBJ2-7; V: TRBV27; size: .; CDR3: CASSFGQGTFQYEQYF; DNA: TGTGCCAGCAGTTTTGGACAGGGAACTTTTCAGTACGAGCAGTACTTC
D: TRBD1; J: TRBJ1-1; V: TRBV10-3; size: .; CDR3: CAISETGGGIEAFF; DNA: TGTGCCATCAGTGAGACAGGGGGCGGGATTGAAGCTTTCTTT
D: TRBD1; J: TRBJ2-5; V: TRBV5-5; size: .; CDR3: CASTLTGVVETQYF; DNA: TGTGCCAGCACCTTGACAGGGGTGGTGGAGACCCAGTACTTC
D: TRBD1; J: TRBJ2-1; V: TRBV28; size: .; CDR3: CASSFGQGRPRGYEQFF; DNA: TGTGCCAGCAGTTTTGGACAGGGCAGGCCAAGGGGCTATGAGCAGTTCTTC
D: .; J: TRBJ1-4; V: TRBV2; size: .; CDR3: CASNVGGLHEKLFF; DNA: TGTGCCAGCAATGTCGGGGGTCTTCATGAAAAACTGTTTTTT
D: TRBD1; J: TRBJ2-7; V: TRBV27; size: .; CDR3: CASSPAPGQGSYEQYF; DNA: TGTGCCAGCAGTCCCGCCCCGGGACAGGGCTCCTACGAGCAGTACTTC
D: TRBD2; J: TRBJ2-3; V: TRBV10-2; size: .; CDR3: CASTLAGSTDTQYF; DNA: TGCGCCAGCACCTTAGCGGGGAGCACAGATACGCAGTATTTT
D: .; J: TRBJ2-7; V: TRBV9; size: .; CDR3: CASSVDLGAHEQYF; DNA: TGTGCCAGCAGCGTAGATCTGGGGGCGCACGAGCAGTACTTC
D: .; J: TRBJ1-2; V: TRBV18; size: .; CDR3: CASSLNRVAYGYTF; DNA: TGTGCCAGCTCACTAAACAGGGTGGCCTATGGCTACACCTTC
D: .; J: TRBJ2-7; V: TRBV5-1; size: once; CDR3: CASSLGTETPYEQYF; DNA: TGCGCCAGCAGCTTGGGGACAGAAACCCCCTACGAGCAGTACTTC
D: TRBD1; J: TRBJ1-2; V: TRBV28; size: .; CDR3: CATQTGVAYGYTF; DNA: TGTGCCACCCAAACAGGGGTTGCCTATGGCTACACCTTC
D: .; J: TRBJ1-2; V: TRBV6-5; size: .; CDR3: CASSYTYQGNYGYTF; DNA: TGTGCCAGCAGTTACACTTACCAGGGAAACTATGGCTACACCTTC
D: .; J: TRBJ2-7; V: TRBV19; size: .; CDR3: CASSIAPATVEQYF; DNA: TGTGCCAGTAGTATAGCCCCCGCTACTGTGGAGCAGTACTTC
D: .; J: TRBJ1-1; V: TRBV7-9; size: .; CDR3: CASSYRTAVDFNTEAFF; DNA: TGTGCCAGCAGTTACAGGACAGCCGTCGATTTTAACACTGAAGCTTTCTTT
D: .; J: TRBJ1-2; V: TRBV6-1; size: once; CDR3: CASSYLQGGYGYTF; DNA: TGTGCCAGCAGCTACTTACAGGGCGGCTATGGCTACACCTTC
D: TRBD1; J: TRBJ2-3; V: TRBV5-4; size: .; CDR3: CASSDRDRASDTQYF; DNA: TGTGCCAGCAGTGACCGGGACAGGGCCTCAGATACGCAGTATTTT
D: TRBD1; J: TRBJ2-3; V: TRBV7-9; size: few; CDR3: CATTGSRDTQYF; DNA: TGTGCCACGACAGGGTCTCGAGATACGCAGTATTTT
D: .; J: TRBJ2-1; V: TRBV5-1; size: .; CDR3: CASSPAGTGMGNEQFF; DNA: TGCGCCAGCAGCCCGGCGGGGACGGGGATGGGGAATGAGCAGTTCTTC
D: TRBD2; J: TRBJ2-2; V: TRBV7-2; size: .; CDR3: CATTSSGGGYTGELFF; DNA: TGTGCCACAACATCTAGCGGGGGCGGGTACACCGGGGAGCTGTTTTTT
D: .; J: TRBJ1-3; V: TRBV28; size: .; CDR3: CASKGGSSGNTIYF; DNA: TGTGCCAGCAAAGGGGGTAGCTCTGGAAACACCATATATTTT
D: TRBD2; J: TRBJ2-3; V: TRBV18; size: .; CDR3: CASSPQRGYTDTQYF; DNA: TGTGCCAGCTCACCGCAGCGGGGATATACAGATACGCAGTATTTT
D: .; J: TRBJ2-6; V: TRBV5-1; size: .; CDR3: CASSLRKPSGANVLTF; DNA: TGCGCCAGCAGCTTGAGAAAGCCTTCTGGGGCCAACGTCCTGACTTTC
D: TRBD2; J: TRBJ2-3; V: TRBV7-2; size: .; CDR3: CASSLTTSGGTDTQYF; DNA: TGTGCCAGCAGCTTAACCACTAGCGGGGGCACAGATACGCAGTATTTT
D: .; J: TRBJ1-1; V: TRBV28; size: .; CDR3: CASSGGSRTANTEAFF; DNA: TGTGCCAGCAGCGGGGGGTCGCGGACAGCGAACACTGAAGCTTTCTTT
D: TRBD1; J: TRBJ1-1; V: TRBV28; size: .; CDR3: CASSFLSTGFKNTEAFF; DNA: TGTGCCAGCAGTTTTCTCTCGACAGGGTTTAAGAACACTGAAGCTTTCTTT
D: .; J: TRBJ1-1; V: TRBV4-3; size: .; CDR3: CASSQDHWGGLNTEAFF; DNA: TGCGCCAGCAGCCAAGATCATTGGGGGGGTTTGAACACTGAAGCTTTCTTT
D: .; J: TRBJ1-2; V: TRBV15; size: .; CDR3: CATSRDVGGYGYTF; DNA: TGTGCCACCAGCAGAGACGTGGGGGGATATGGCTACACCTTC
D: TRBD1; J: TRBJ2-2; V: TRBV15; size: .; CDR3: CATSRAGTGRTGELFF; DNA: TGTGCCACCAGCAGAGCCGGGACAGGGAGGACCGGGGAGCTGTTTTTT
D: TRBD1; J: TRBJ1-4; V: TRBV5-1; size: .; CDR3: CASSRQGATNEKLFF; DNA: TGCGCCAGCAGCAGACAGGGGGCAACTAATGAAAAACTGTTTTTT
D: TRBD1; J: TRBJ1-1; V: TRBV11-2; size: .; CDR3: CASSPRDRTIKATEAFF; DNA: TGTGCCAGCAGCCCCCGGGACAGGACAATTAAAGCCACTGAAGCTTTCTTT
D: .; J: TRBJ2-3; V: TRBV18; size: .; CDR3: CASSPRTGSTDTQYF; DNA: TGTGCCAGCTCACCAAGAACAGGGAGCACAGATACGCAGTATTTT
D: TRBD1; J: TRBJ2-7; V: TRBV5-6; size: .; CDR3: CASSSDRGYEQYF; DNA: TGTGCCAGCAGCTCGGACAGGGGTTACGAGCAGTACTTC
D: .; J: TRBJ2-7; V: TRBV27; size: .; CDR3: CASSLSRSYEQYF; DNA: TGTGCCAGCAGTTTATCGAGGTCCTACGAGCAGTACTTC
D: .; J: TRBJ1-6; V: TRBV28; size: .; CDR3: CASSRTPSSYNSPLHF; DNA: TGTGCCAGCAGTCGCACACCAAGCTCCTATAATTCACCCCTCCACTTT
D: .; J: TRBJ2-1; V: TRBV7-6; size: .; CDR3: CASSSDWVRAYNEQFF; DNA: TGTGCCAGCAGCTCCGACTGGGTAAGAGCCTACAATGAGCAGTTCTTC
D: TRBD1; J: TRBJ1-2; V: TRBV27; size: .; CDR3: CASSSRTGRFGYTF; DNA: TGTGCCAGCAGTTCGCGGACAGGTCGGTTTGGCTACACCTTC
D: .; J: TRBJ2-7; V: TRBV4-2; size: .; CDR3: CASSRVGVYEQYF; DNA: TGTGCCAGCAGCCGAGTGGGCGTATACGAGCAGTACTTC
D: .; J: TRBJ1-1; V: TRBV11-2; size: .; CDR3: CASSPLAGLTEAFF; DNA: TGTGCCAGCAGCCCCTTGGCGGGGCTGACTGAAGCTTTCTTT
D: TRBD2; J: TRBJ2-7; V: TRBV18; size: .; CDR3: CASSLEWGGNYEQYF; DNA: TGTGCCAGCTCACTGGAGTGGGGGGGAAACTACGAGCAGTACTTC
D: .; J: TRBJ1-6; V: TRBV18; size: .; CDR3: CASSPSDTSPLHF; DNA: TGTGCCAGCTCACCCTCGGACACTTCACCCCTCCACTTT